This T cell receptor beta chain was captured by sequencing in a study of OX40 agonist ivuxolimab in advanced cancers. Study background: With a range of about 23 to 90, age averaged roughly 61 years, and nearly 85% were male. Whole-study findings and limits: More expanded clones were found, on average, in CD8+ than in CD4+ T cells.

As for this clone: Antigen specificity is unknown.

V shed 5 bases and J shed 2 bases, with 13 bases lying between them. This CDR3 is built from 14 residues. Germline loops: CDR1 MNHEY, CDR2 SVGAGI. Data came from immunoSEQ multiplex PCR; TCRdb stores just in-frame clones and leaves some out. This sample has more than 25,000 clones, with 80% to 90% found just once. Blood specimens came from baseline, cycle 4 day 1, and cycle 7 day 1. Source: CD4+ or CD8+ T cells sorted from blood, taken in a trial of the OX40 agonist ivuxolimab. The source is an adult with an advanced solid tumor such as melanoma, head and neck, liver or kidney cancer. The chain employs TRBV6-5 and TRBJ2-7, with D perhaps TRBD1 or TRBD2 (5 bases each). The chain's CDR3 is CASSPEGRTYEQYF. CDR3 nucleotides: TGTGCCAGCAGTCCCGAGGGACGGACCTACGAGCAGTACTTC.